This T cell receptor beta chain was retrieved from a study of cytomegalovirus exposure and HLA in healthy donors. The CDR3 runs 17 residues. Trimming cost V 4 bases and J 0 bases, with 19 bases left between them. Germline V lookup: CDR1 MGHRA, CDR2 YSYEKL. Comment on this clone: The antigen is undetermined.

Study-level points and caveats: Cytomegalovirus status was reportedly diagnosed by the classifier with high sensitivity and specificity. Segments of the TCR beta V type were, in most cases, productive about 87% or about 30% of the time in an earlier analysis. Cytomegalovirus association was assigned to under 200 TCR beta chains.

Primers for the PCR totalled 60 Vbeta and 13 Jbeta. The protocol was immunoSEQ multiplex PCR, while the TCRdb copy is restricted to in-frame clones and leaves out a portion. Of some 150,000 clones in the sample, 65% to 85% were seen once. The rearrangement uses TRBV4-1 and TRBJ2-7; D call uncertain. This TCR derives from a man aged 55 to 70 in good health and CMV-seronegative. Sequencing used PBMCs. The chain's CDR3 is CASSPIFMAAGSYEQYF. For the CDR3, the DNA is TGCGCCAGCAGCCCAATTTTTATGGCGGCCGGCTCCTACGAGCAGTACTTC.